The TCR beta chain described here comes from a study of T-cell memory formation after mild COVID-19. Study context: Largely, TCR clusters stayed within a single donor.

This clonotype was detected many times. What it binds is unknown. 5'RACE with constant-segment primers built TCRalpha and TCRbeta cDNA libraries with UMIs. TCRdb re-derived calls from the 5' RACE reads in MiXCR, one entry per CDR3 protein. The sample contains 150,000 or so distinct CDR3 sequences, about 25% of which appear only once. General study results and limits: Later expanders leaned CD4+, whereas day 15 to 85 contracting clones were balanced CD4/CD8.

The CDR3 extends over 16 amino acids. Trimming cost V 0 bases and J 6 bases, with 16 bases left between them. Germline CDR1 is ENHRY and CDR2 is SYGVKD. The receptor was isolated from an adult woman who had mild COVID-19 (a few samples of this study predate the infection). Cell type and time point are not known. The sequenced material came from PBMCs or a T cell subset sorted from them (not recorded which). This chain joins TRBV10-3 and TRBJ2-3; the D gene could be TRBD1 or TRBD2 (5 bases each). CDR3 in DNA: TGTGCCATCAGTGAGTCGCACCGGGATTCAGGGGATACGCAGTATTTT. It encodes CAISESHRDSGDTQYF.